The present entry profiles one T cell receptor beta chain with its context. What it binds is unknown. These data come from a study of post-analysis software for immune sequencing data. Study-level points and caveats: For normalized Chao1 diversity, multiple sclerosis patients scored significantly lower than controls did. A handful of TRBV segments, including TRBV5-6, TRBV5-1 and TRBV20-1, were more frequent in patients than controls.

Trimming left V 5 bases short and J 13 bases short, with 14 bases between. The CDR3 runs 11 residues. Tagging with unique molecular identifiers was a feature of the TCR beta cDNA libraries. MiXCR was run by TCRdb on the PCR reads, yielding one entry per CDR3 protein. This table has about 160,000 distinct CDR3 sequences, around 36% appearing once. This sequence was found in a girl aged 10 to 17 with multiple sclerosis. The chain recombines TRBV12-3 or TRBV12-4 with TRBJ2-5; the D is unclear. The sequences come from blood, collected after autologous hematopoietic stem cell transplantation. The CDR3 nucleotides read TGTGCCAGCAGTATGGTTAATGAGCGGTACTTC. Translating gives CASSMVNERYF.